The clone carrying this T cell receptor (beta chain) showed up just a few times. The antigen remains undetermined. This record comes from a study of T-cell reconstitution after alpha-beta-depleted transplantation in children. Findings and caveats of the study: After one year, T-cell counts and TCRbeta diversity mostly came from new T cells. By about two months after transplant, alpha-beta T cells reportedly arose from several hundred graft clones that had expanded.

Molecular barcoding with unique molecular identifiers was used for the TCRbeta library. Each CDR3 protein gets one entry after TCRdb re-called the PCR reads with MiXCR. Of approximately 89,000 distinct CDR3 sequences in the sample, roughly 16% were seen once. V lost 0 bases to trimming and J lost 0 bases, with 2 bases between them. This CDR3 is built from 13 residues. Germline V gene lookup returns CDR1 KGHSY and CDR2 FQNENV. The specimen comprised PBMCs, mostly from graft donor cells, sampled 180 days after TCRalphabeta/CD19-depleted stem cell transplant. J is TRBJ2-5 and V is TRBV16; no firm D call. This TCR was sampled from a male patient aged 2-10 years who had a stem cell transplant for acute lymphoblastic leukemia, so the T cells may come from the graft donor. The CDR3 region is CASSQSNQETQYF. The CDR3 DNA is TGTGCCAGCAGCCAATCTAACCAAGAGACCCAGTACTTC.